Below are 29 T cell receptor beta chains sequenced from a single sample in a study of blood T cell repertoires in COVID-19. Only in-frame clones appear in the TCRdb table, and some are missing; sequencing was by immunoSEQ multiplex PCR. Seen here are about 120,000 clones, roughly nine tenths observed once, and the top ten hold around 10%. Sequenced sample: peripheral blood. The receptors were gathered from a woman in her 70s with COVID-19, enrolled during active disease.

The genes are TRBV11-2 and TRBJ2-5; no clear D. The CDR3 is 14 amino acids. V was shortened by 3 bases and J by 5 bases, with 13 bases between the two germline ends. In germline, CDR1 is SGHAT, CDR2 FQNNGV. CDR3: CASSFFTNGETQYF. CDR3 nucleotides: TGTGCCAGCAGCTTTTTTACCAACGGGGAGACCCAGTACTTC.

The J gene is TRBJ2-2, the V gene TRBV5-1; D might be TRBD1 (6 bases). Trimming cost V 4 bases and J 0 bases, with 13 bases left between them. Germline assignment: CDR1 SGHRS and CDR2 YFSETQ. CDR3 length: 16 residues. CDR3: CASSPAGTTNTGELFF. The CDR3, as DNA: TGCGCCAGCAGCCCGGCCGGGACAACGAACACCGGGGAGCTGTTTTTT.

The V and J genes are TRBV6-5 and TRBJ1-5; no definite D call. Germline V lookup: CDR1 MNHEY, CDR2 SVGAGI. Trimming took 6 bases from V and 2 from J, leaving 8 bases between them. The CDR3 extends over 13 amino acids. CDR3 sequence reads: CASSPSGNQPQHF. CDR3 nucleotide sequence: TGTGCCAGCAGCCCATCAGGCAATCAGCCCCAGCATTTT.

This rearrangement joins TRBV4-2 to TRBJ1-5; no clear D gene. With 4 bases removed from V and 6 bases from J, the gap between germline ends came to 13 bases. From germline, CDR1 is LGHNA and CDR2 YNFKEQ. This CDR3 region has 14 residues. CDR3 in DNA: TGTGCCAGCAGCCGTTCCATTACGGGTCAGCCCCAGCATTTT. As protein: CASSRSITGQPQHF.

This rearrangement joins TRBV6-5 to TRBJ1-2; D gene ambiguous. With 6 bases removed from V and 4 bases from J, the gap between germline ends came to 12 bases. Germline V CDR1 and CDR2: MNHEY, SVGAGI. The CDR3 has 13 amino acids. The CDR3 DNA sequence: TGTGCCAGCAGGGCCGGCAGGATCTATGGCTACACCTTC. Residues: CASRAGRIYGYTF.

The genes are TRBV27 and TRBJ2-7; 7 bases fit TRBD1. With 8 bases clipped from V and 6 bases from J, the junction kept 25 bases outside the gene matches. The CDR3 runs to 18 residues. Per the germline V gene, CDR1 is MNHEY and CDR2 is SMNVEV (reference sequence). CDR3 region: CASVYRAGIGGKLGEQYF. CDR3 bases: TGTGCCAGCGTTTACCGTGCCGGAATAGGGGGCAAACTAGGCGAGCAGTACTTC.

Note on this clone: Other nucleotide sequences in the sample specify the same CDR3. The chain has TRBV7-2 and TRBJ1-1; the D is unclear. V was trimmed by 1 base and J by 1 base, leaving 7 bases between them. The V gene's germline CDR1 is SGHTA and CDR2 FQGNSA. There are 14 residues in the CDR3. Here the CDR3 DNA reads TGTGCCAGCAGCTTAGTTTCGGGGAACACTGAAGCTTTCTTT. It translates to CASSLVSGNTEAFF.

The V gene is TRBV28, the J gene TRBJ1-2, with 9 nucleotides matching TRBD1. The CDR3 length is 15 residues. Looked up from germline, CDR1 is MDHEN and CDR2 is SYDVKM. Unmatched junction bases numbered 20, after V lost 7 bases and J lost 14 bases. CDR3 nucleotide sequence: TGTGCCAGCACCGTTACCCGGGACAGGGCCCATGGGGGGACCTTC. Translation: CASTVTRDRAHGGTF.

The gene calls are TRBV29-1 and TRBJ1-1; possibly TRBD1 for D (5 bases). The CDR3 runs 15 residues. Germline V CDR1 and CDR2: SQVTM, ANQGSEA. With 7 bases removed from V and 2 bases from J, the gap between germline ends came to 20 bases. The CDR3 DNA follows: TGCAGCGCCCGCCCCGGGGGAAGCTTAAACACTGAAGCTTTCTTT. Its translation is CSARPGGSLNTEAFF. Full variable domain (outside the CDR3, taken from reference TRBV29-1 and TRBJ1-1): SAVISQKPSRDICQRGTSLTIQCQVDSQVTMMFWYRQQPGQSLTLIATANQGSEATYESGFVIDKFPISRPNLTFSTLTVSNMSPEDSSIYLCSARPGGSLNTEAFFGQGTRLTVV.

This clone was recorded only once. CDR3 nucleotide sequence: TGTGCCAGCAGCTTGGGCTCCGGGAGGACTGAAGCTTTCTTT. Its protein is CASSLGSGRTEAFF. The chain recombines TRBV7-9 with TRBJ1-1; D gene ambiguous. The V end lost 3 bases, the J end lost 5 bases, and 13 bases lay between the germline ends. Germline V gene sequence: CDR1 SEHNR, CDR2 FQNEAQ (reference sequence). The CDR3 length is 14 residues.

The J gene is TRBJ1-2, the V gene TRBV6-5; the match to TRBD1 covers 8 bases. Germline CDR1 MNHEY, CDR2 SVGAGI. Germline trimming cut 6 bases from V and 8 bases from J; bases unmatched to any gene: 8. This CDR3 has 13 amino acids. The chain's CDR3 is CASSQGQVEGYTF. The CDR3 DNA reads TGTGCCAGCAGCCAGGGACAGGTCGAAGGCTACACCTTC.

This chain connects TRBV4-1 to TRBJ1-1; D unresolved. Per the germline V gene, CDR1 is MGHRA and CDR2 is YSYEKL. The CDR3 loop spans 15 amino acids. V was trimmed by 0 bases and J by 4 bases, leaving 12 bases between them. The CDR3 DNA reads as TGCGCCAGCAGCCAAGATATGTTAGGGAGCACTGAAGCTTTCTTT. This translates into CASSQDMLGSTEAFF.

This chain joins TRBV9 and TRBJ2-3; 7 nucleotides align to TRBD2. Trimming at V came to 1 base and at J to 5 bases, leaving 7 bases not matched to a gene. The CDR3 runs to 15 residues. Looked up from germline, CDR1 is SGDLS and CDR2 is YYNGEE. The CDR3 DNA is TGTGCCAGCAGCGTAAGGGCGGGGGTACAAGATACGCAGTATTTT. This gives the protein CASSVRAGVQDTQYF.

V and J are TRBV4-1 and TRBJ1-2; no clear D. Looked up from germline, CDR1 is MGHRA and CDR2 is YSYEKL. Trimming left V 1 base short and J 6 bases short, with 21 bases between. This CDR3 is 17 amino acids long. The CDR3 spells CASSQASRQTPWDGYTF. DNA for the CDR3: TGCGCCAGCAGCCAAGCCTCGCGGCAGACGCCTTGGGATGGCTACACCTTC.

J is TRBJ2-4 and V is TRBV2; D is perhaps TRBD1 (6 bases). Germline-derived CDR1 and CDR2 are SNHLY and FYNNEI. The CDR3 length is 19 residues. V lost 1 base to trimming and J lost 0 bases, with 19 bases between them. CDR3 region: CASSEGTTGGTLAKNIQYF. The CDR3 DNA reads TGTGCCAGCAGTGAAGGAACGACAGGCGGAACCCTAGCCAAAAACATTCAGTACTTC.

This clone appeared a single time. The J gene is TRBJ2-3, the V gene TRBV7-9, with D possibly TRBD2 on 7 matching bases. The CDR3 spans 15 residues. The germline V and J ends were trimmed by 6 bases and 4 bases, with 17 bases remaining between them. The germline CDR1 and CDR2 sequences are SEHNR and FQNEAQ (reference sequence). CDR3 region: CASSERGGGADTQYF. As DNA, the CDR3 is TGTGCCAGCAGTGAGAGGGGGGGAGGTGCAGATACGCAGTATTTT.

This chain uses TRBV30 with TRBJ1-3; D remains unclear. The CDR3 loop spans 13 amino acids. Trimming cost V 0 bases and J 4 bases, with 7 bases left between them. Germline V CDR1 and CDR2: GTSNPN, SVGIG (reference sequence). The CDR3 loop is CAWSVQKGNTIYF. In DNA, the CDR3 is TGTGCCTGGAGTGTACAGAAGGGAAACACCATATATTTT.

The CDR3 loop reads CASSQGAGLATNEKLFF. CDR3 DNA sequence: TGTGCCAGCAGCCAAGGAGCAGGACTAGCAACTAATGAAAAACTGTTTTTT. The chain recombines TRBV14 with TRBJ1-4; D is ambiguous. Germline-derived CDR1 and CDR2 are SGHDN and FVKESK. The V end was cut by 1 base, the J end by 0 bases, with 12 bases between. This CDR3 region has 17 residues.

V gene TRBV12-3 or TRBV12-4 combines with J gene TRBJ2-3, with a tentative D call TRBD2 (6 bases). V lost 6 bases to trimming and J lost 3 bases, with 10 bases between them. This CDR3 spans 13 amino acids. The CDR3 is CASRGTGTDTQYF. CDR3 bases: TGTGCCAGCAGGGGGACTGGGACAGATACGCAGTATTTT.

The genes are TRBV29-1 and TRBJ2-1; 10 positions agree with TRBD1. The CDR3 length is 16 residues. V shed 6 bases, J shed 7 bases, and the junction held 15 bases outside the gene matches. Germline V gene sequence: CDR1 SQVTM, CDR2 ANQGSEA. DNA of the CDR3: TGCAGCGTGTTGACATCTTCGGGACAGGGGACAAATGAGCAGTTCTTC. It is translated as CSVLTSSGQGTNEQFF.

V gene TRBV11-2 combines with J gene TRBJ2-5; 8 bases map to TRBD2. J lost 4 bases, V lost 3 bases, and 10 bases had no gene match. The length of the CDR3 is 16 residues. Germline V CDR1 and CDR2: SGHAT, FQNNGV. CDR3 sequence (DNA): TGTGCCAGCAGCTTCTTAGCGGGGAATCCTTCAGAGACCCAGTACTTC. It yields the protein CASSFLAGNPSETQYF.

The V and J genes are TRBV10-1 and TRBJ2-1; 9 nucleotides agree with TRBD1. The CDR3 runs to 17 residues. Germline V lookup: CDR1 WNHNN, CDR2 SYGVQD (reference sequence). The V gene end was trimmed by 4 bases and the J gene end by 4 bases; junction bases not matched to a gene: 11. The CDR3: CASSGPLTGGGYNEQFF. CDR3 DNA sequence: TGCGCCAGCAGTGGACCACTTACAGGGGGCGGGTACAATGAGCAGTTCTTC.

The rearrangement links TRBV12-3 or TRBV12-4 to TRBJ2-3, with a possible D match to TRBD2 (6 bases). V was clipped by 1 base and J by 4 bases, with 6 bases between them. CDR3 length: 13 residues. The CDR3 DNA reads as TGTGCCAGCAGTTTAGGGGGGGCAGATACGCAGTATTTT. This sequence encodes CASSLGGADTQYF.

This sequence joins TRBV3-1 (or the pseudogene TRBV3-2) and TRBJ1-4, with a weak D call TRBD1 (6 bases). CDR1 is LGHDT and CDR2 is YNNKEL in the germline V gene (reference sequence). V lost 5 bases, J lost 5 bases, and 12 bases lay in between. This CDR3 is built from 14 residues. The CDR3, as DNA: TGTGCCAGCAGCACCCGGACAGCAAATGAAAAACTGTTTTTT. This sequence encodes CASSTRTANEKLFF.

The V and J genes are TRBV6-5 and TRBJ1-4; D not certain. Trimming stripped 5 bases from V and 0 bases from J, with 10 bases between. There are 15 residues in the CDR3. CDR1 and CDR2 from the germline V gene are MNHEY and SVGAGI. The CDR3 loop reads CASSRRRATNEKLFF. Here the CDR3 DNA reads TGTGCCAGCAGTCGGCGACGGGCAACTAATGAAAAACTGTTTTTT.

V is TRBV4-2 and J is TRBJ2-1; TRBD2 matches 10 bases. The CDR3 length is 16 residues. V shed 1 base, J shed 5 bases, and the junction held 5 bases outside the gene matches. CDR1 and CDR2 (germline): LGHNA, YNFKEQ. The CDR3 nucleotides read TGTGCCAGCAGCCAAGTTGGTCTAGCGGGGGACAATGAGCAGTTCTTC. Protein: CASSQVGLAGDNEQFF.

This clone appeared a single time. The V call is TRBV30, the J call TRBJ2-3; the match to TRBD2 covers 12 bases. Germline assignment: CDR1 GTSNPN and CDR2 SVGIG (reference sequence). There are 14 residues in the CDR3. The V gene end was trimmed by 7 bases and the J gene end by 6 bases; junction bases not matched to a gene: 8. CDR3 coding DNA: TGTGCCTTCCTAGCGGGGGGGTCGGTGGATACGCAGTATTTT. Protein sequence: CAFLAGGSVDTQYF.

This clone was detected only a few times. CDR3 loop: CASKEGGSQPQHF. CDR3 sequence (DNA): TGTGCCAGCAAAGAGGGGGGGTCTCAGCCCCAGCATTTT. This chain joins TRBV6-5 and TRBJ1-5, with D perhaps TRBD1 (6 bases). This CDR3 has 13 amino acids. Between the trimmed V and J ends, which lost 7 bases and 6 bases, there was a span of 13 bases. The germline V gene has CDR1 MNHEY and CDR2 SVGAGI.

This chain connects TRBV2 to TRBJ1-2, with 8 bases that match TRBD1. After removal of 5 bases from V and 1 base from J, the junction contained 3 bases not matched to a gene. The length of the CDR3 is 14 residues. Germline assignment: CDR1 SNHLY and CDR2 FYNNEI. The CDR3 bases are TGTGCCAGCAGTCAAGGACAGGGTAACTATGGCTACACCTTC. This translates into CASSQGQGNYGYTF.